The present T cell receptor (beta chain) was sequenced within a study of T cells expressing NK-cell markers. Study summary: Seven sequenced donors out of eight were HCMV-seropositive, one seronegative. Overall study findings and caveats: Where several donors were concerned, these clonotypes also led the CD3+CD56-NKG2C+ fraction.

TCRdb reprocessed the 5' RACE reads; each CDR3 protein has one entry and no DNA is given. The repertoire shows roughly 430,000 distinct CDR3 sequences; the top ten hold approximately 6.8%. With respect to this clonotype: Its antigen is not known.

This CDR3 contains 16 residues. The germline V gene encodes CDR1 SGHDT and CDR2 YYEEEE. This chain links TRBV5-6 with TRBJ2-5; TCRdb proposes TRBD1, but this gene call is untestable without DNA. The material sequenced was blood T cells: a sorted CD56 or NKG2C T cell subset, CD4+ or CD8+ T cells, or bulk PBMC T cells (not recorded which). The TCR sequence derives from a woman between 18 and 75 years old in good health. The CDR3 protein is CASSPLAAGGGETQYF.